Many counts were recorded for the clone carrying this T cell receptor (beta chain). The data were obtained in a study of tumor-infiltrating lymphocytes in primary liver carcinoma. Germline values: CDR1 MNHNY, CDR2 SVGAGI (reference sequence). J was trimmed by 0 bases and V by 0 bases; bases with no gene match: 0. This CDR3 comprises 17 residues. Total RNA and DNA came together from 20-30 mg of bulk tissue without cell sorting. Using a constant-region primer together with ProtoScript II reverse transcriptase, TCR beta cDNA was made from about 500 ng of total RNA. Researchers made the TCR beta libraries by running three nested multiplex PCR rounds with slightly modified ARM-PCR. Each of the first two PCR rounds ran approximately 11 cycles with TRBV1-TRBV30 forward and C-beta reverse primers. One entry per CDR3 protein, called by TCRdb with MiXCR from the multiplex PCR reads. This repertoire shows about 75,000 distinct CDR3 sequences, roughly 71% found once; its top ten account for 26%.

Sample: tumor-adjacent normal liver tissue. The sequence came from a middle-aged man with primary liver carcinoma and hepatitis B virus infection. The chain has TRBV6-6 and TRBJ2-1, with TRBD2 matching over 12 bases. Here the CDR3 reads CASSYSTSGSSYNEQFF. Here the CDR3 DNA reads TGTGCCAGCAGTTACTCGACTAGCGGGAGCTCCTACAATGAGCAGTTCTTC.